The 29 T cell receptor beta chains below all came from one sample that was sequenced in a study of CD8 T cells in ankylosing spondylitis. TCRdb called the 5' RACE reads again in MiXCR, with one record for every CDR3 protein. The sample includes 150,000 to 200,000 distinct CDR3 sequences, approximately 20% of them seen just once. The specimen was blood, either unsorted or a sorted T cell fraction (not recorded which). All receptors come from a male donor with ankylosing spondylitis or in good health (not recorded which).

There are many counts of this clonotype. V usage is TRBV20-1 and J usage is TRBJ2-1; D possibly corresponds to TRBD2 (5 bases). V lost 0 bases and J lost 8, with 11 bases in between. The CDR3 covers 13 residues. Germline CDR1 and CDR2: DFQATT and SNEGSKA (reference sequence). CDR3 nucleotide sequence: TGCAGTGCTAGAGACCTCTTGAGGGATGAGCAGTTCTTC. It translates to CSARDLLRDEQFF.

The table lists this clonotype with many counts. V gene TRBV20-1 combines with J gene TRBJ2-1; no definite D call. The CDR3 is 10 amino acids. The germline V gene has CDR1 DFQATT and CDR2 SNEGSKA (reference sequence). The V and J ends lost 6 bases and 5 bases respectively, with 5 bases between them. The CDR3 region has the DNA TGCAGTGCCACGAACAATGAGCAGTTCTTC. It specifies CSATNNEQFF.

This rearrangement joins TRBV12-3 or TRBV12-4 to TRBJ2-7, with 12 bases that match TRBD2. V trimming: 2 bases; J trimming: 6 bases; junction bases outside the gene matches: 5. CDR3 length: 15 residues. CDR3 sequence (DNA): TGTGCCAGCAGTTTATGGCTAGCGGGAGGGAGCGAGCAGTACTTC. It codes for CASSLWLAGGSEQYF.

This sequence joins TRBV4-1 and TRBJ2-2; D may be TRBD2 (6 bases). V lost 2 bases and J lost 2, with 15 bases in between. Germline V gene sequence: CDR1 MGHRA, CDR2 YSYEKL. The CDR3 totals 17 residues. The CDR3 here is CASSQRPLAINTGELFF. The CDR3 coding sequence is TGCGCCAGCAGCCAACGCCCGCTAGCGATAAACACCGGGGAGCTGTTTTTT.

The chain uses TRBV11-2 and TRBJ2-2; D might be TRBD1 (5 bases). The CDR3 runs 14 residues. The V and J ends lost 5 bases and 2 bases respectively, with 9 bases between them. CDR1 SGHAT and CDR2 FQNNGV come from the germline V gene. DNA for the CDR3: TGTGCCAGCAGCCACAGGAGAAACACCGGGGAGCTGTTTTTT. This gives the protein CASSHRRNTGELFF.

The rearrangement uses TRBV27 and TRBJ1-5, with unresolved D. CDR1 is MNHEY and CDR2 is SMNVEV in the germline V gene (reference sequence). This CDR3 has 14 amino acids. Trimming stripped 3 bases from V and 9 bases from J, with 15 bases between. The CDR3 region is CASSLGRASWPQHF. The CDR3 DNA reads as TGTGCCAGCAGTTTGGGGAGGGCCTCTTGGCCCCAGCATTTT.

This clonotype occurred many times. The V gene is TRBV19, the J gene TRBJ2-1, with D possibly being TRBD1 or TRBD2 (6 bases each). CDR3 length equals 13 residues. V lost 3 bases and J 9 bases, leaving 12 bases between the germline ends. Germline CDR1 LNHDA, CDR2 SQIVND (reference sequence). CDR3 loop: CASSINRGREQFF. The CDR3 DNA reads as TGTGCCAGTAGTATTAACCGGGGGCGTGAGCAGTTCTTC.

This clonotype showed up many times. The genes are TRBV7-8 and TRBJ2-5; D gene unclear. V was clipped by 4 bases and J by 3 bases, with 3 bases between them. The CDR3 has 11 amino acids. In germline, CDR1 is SGHVS, CDR2 FQNEAQ. Here the CDR3 reads CASSYEETQYF. CDR3 bases: TGTGCCAGCAGCTACGAAGAGACCCAGTACTTC.

The chain carries TRBV20-1 and TRBJ2-7, with D tentatively TRBD1 (5 bases). This CDR3 contains 11 residues. CDR1 and CDR2 from the germline V gene are DFQATT and SNEGSKA (reference sequence). V gave up 6 bases and J gave up 9 bases, with 15 bases separating them. This CDR3 reads CSAPRQIGQYF. The CDR3 bases are TGCAGTGCCCCGAGACAGATCGGGCAGTACTTC.

A word on this clonotype: One end of the junction is discordant with germline, which a read error may explain. This rearrangement joins TRBV7-2 to TRBJ2-2; the D gene is possibly TRBD2 (5 bases). The CDR3 is 15 residues long. Germline V gene sequence: CDR1 SGHTA, CDR2 FQGNSA. CDR3 protein: CAGSLLVRNTGELFF. As DNA, the CDR3 is TGTGCCGGCAGCTTACTAGTAAGGAACACCGGGGAGCTGTTTTTT. The full variable domain, with the rest looked up from reference TRBV7-2 and TRBJ2-2, is GAGVSQSPSNKVTEKGKDVELRCDPISGHTALYWYRQSLGQGLEFLIYFQGNSAPDKSGLPSDRFSAERTGGSVSTLTIQRTQQEDSAVYLCAGSLLVRNTGELFFGEGSRLTVL.

The genes are TRBV7-9 and TRBJ2-1, with TRBD2 identical over 12 bases. The CDR3 totals 15 residues. V gave up 4 bases and J gave up 8 bases; unmatched junction bases: 6. CDR1 and CDR2 (germline): SEHNR, FQNEAQ (reference sequence). CDR3 amino acids: CASSSGLAGIDEQFF. CDR3 bases: TGTGCCAGCAGCTCCGGACTAGCGGGAATCGATGAGCAGTTCTTC.

A note on this clonotype: A junction boundary mismatches the germline segment, possibly from a read error. The V call is TRBV12-3 or TRBV12-4, the J call TRBJ2-7; 11 nucleotides agree with TRBD1. This CDR3 has 12 amino acids. The CDR3 region is CASSPGTGGLNF. The CDR3 DNA follows: TGTGCCAGCAGTCCCGGGACAGGGGGGTTGAACTTC.

The genes are TRBV18 and TRBJ2-3; possibly TRBD1 for D (5 bases). The germline CDR1 and CDR2 sequences are KGHSH and LQKENI. The CDR3 runs to 13 residues. V was clipped by 1 base and J by 6 bases, with 8 bases between them. The chain's CDR3 is CASSPQGFDTQYF. CDR3 nucleotide sequence: TGTGCCAGCTCACCACAGGGGTTTGATACGCAGTATTTT.

This clonotype appeared many times. This chain links TRBV5-1 with TRBJ2-1, with a tentative D call TRBD1 (6 bases). The CDR3 spans 14 residues. V was pared by 2 bases and J by 8 bases, with 14 bases between. Germline CDR1 and CDR2: SGHRS and YFSETQ. This chain's CDR3 is CASSFSSRGDEQFF. In DNA, the CDR3 is TGCGCCAGCAGCTTCTCATCCAGGGGCGATGAGCAGTTCTTC. The full variable domain, its missing parts supplied by reference TRBV5-1 and TRBJ2-1, is KAGVTQTPRYLIKTRGQQVTLSCSPISGHRSVSWYQQTPGQGLQFLFEYFSETQRNKGNFPGRFSGRQFSNSRSEMNVSTLELGDSALYLCASSFSSRGDEQFFGPGTRLTVL.

This clonotype was recorded a few times. V usage is TRBV3-1 and J usage is TRBJ2-4; D gene ambiguous. The V and J ends lost 0 bases and 7 bases respectively, with 4 bases between them. Per germline, CDR1 LGHDT and CDR2 YNNKEL (reference sequence). CDR3 length: 12 residues. CDR3 residues: CASSQEENIQYF. The CDR3 DNA follows: TGTGCCAGCAGCCAAGAAGAGAACATTCAGTACTTC.

The V gene is TRBV7-8, the J gene TRBJ1-5; TRBD1 aligns across 7 bases. Unmatched junction bases numbered 12, after V lost 5 bases and J lost 8 bases. This CDR3 region has 15 residues. The germline gives CDR1 SGHVS, CDR2 FQNEAQ. The CDR3 spells CASSPGGGFVEPQHF. For the CDR3, the DNA is TGTGCCAGCAGCCCAGGGGGAGGGTTCGTGGAGCCCCAGCATTTT.

This clonotype showed up just a few times. V gene TRBV5-1 combines with J gene TRBJ2-7; TRBD1 or TRBD2 may be the D gene (6 bases each). Germline loops: CDR1 SGHRS, CDR2 YFSETQ. V lost 7 bases, J lost 3 bases, and 11 bases lay in between. The CDR3 totals 12 residues. CDR3 region: CASQEGDYEQYF. The DNA for the CDR3 is TGCGCCAGCCAGGAGGGGGACTACGAGCAGTACTTC.

This clonotype has at least ten counts. This rearrangement joins TRBV28 to TRBJ2-3; D is unresolved. Germline V gene data show CDR1 as MDHEN and CDR2 as SYDVKM. The CDR3 contains 17 residues. Trimming left V 6 bases short and J 0 bases short, with 19 bases between. The CDR3 DNA is TGTGCCAGCAGCCTCCCATACGGTTCCTCTAGCACAGATACGCAGTATTTT. It specifies CASSLPYGSSSTDTQYF. Using reference TRBV28 and TRBJ2-3 for the parts outside the CDR3, the full variable domain is DVKVTQSSRYLVKRTGEKVFLECVQDMDHENMFWYRQDPGLGLRLIYFSYDVKMKEKGDIPEGYSVSREKKERFSLILESASTNQTSMYLCASSLPYGSSSTDTQYFGPGTRLTVL.

The rearrangement joins TRBV28 to TRBJ1-1; D might be TRBD1 (6 bases). In germline, CDR1 is MDHEN, CDR2 SYDVKM. The germline V and J ends were trimmed by 6 bases and 0 bases, with 11 bases remaining between them. The CDR3 has 14 amino acids. The CDR3 spells CASSRDNMNTEAFF. Here the CDR3 DNA reads TGTGCCAGCAGCCGGGACAACATGAACACTGAAGCTTTCTTT.

The chain is built from TRBV13 and TRBJ2-1; 7 positions agree with TRBD1. The CDR3 is 15 residues long. The germline CDR1 and CDR2 sequences are PRHDT and FYEKMQ (reference sequence). J lost 2 bases, V lost 0 bases, and 1 base had no gene match. The CDR3 DNA sequence: TGTGCCAGCAGCTTAGGAGGGACAGCCTACAATGAGCAGTTCTTC. Translating it yields CASSLGGTAYNEQFF.

This chain joins TRBV20-1 and TRBJ1-2, with TRBD1 as a possible D gene (6 bases). This CDR3 is 14 amino acids long. Trimming cost V 1 base and J 12 bases, with 21 bases left between them. CDR1 is DFQATT, CDR2 SNEGSKA, per germline (reference sequence). The CDR3 loop reads CSARVVDSLGGHTF. CDR3 sequence (DNA): TGCAGTGCTAGAGTGGTGGACTCTTTGGGGGGCCACACCTTC.

This rearrangement joins TRBV4-2 to TRBJ2-5, with TRBD1 matching 7 bases. There are 13 residues in the CDR3. Unmatched junction bases numbered 4, after V lost 8 bases and J lost 1 base. The germline V gene encodes CDR1 LGHNA and CDR2 YNFKEQ. Here the CDR3 DNA reads TGTGCCAGCCGACCAGGGGGCCAAGAGACCCAGTACTTC. Protein product: CASRPGGQETQYF.

The rearrangement joins TRBV5-1 to TRBJ2-7, with a weak D call TRBD2 (5 bases). V lost 0 bases, J lost 0 bases, and 13 bases lay in between. The CDR3 runs to 16 residues. CDR1 and CDR2 from the germline V gene are SGHRS and YFSETQ. The DNA of the CDR3 is TGCGCCAGCAGCTTGGCCGGTGTGGGGAGCTCCTACGAGCAGTACTTC. It translates to CASSLAGVGSSYEQYF. The whole variable domain, remainder taken from reference TRBV5-1 and TRBJ2-7, is KAGVTQTPRYLIKTRGQQVTLSCSPISGHRSVSWYQQTPGQGLQFLFEYFSETQRNKGNFPGRFSGRQFSNSRSEMNVSTLELGDSALYLCASSLAGVGSSYEQYFGPGTRLTVT.

The rearrangement uses TRBV21-1 and TRBJ1-1; the tabulated D call, TRBD1, remains unverified against the DNA. TRBV21-1 is listed as a pseudogene. The length of the CDR3 is 15 residues. The CDR3 loop reads CASSNKGRSYTEAFF. The CDR3 DNA is TGTGCCAGCAGCAATAAAGGGCGTTCGTACACTGAAGCTTTCTTT.

This clonotype was counted ten times or more. J is TRBJ2-2 and V is TRBV20-1; no clear D gene. V was clipped by 0 bases and J by 6 bases, with 8 bases between them. Germline CDR1 DFQATT, CDR2 SNEGSKA (reference sequence). There are 13 residues in the CDR3. The CDR3 region has the DNA TGCAGTGCTAGAGATCGCAGATCCGGGGAGCTGTTTTTT. It is translated as CSARDRRSGELFF.

The genes are TRBV12-3 or TRBV12-4 and TRBJ2-4; TRBD2 aligns across 9 bases. This CDR3 has 15 residues. The V segment lost 6 bases and the J segment 2 bases; nucleotides outside the gene matches: 5. The CDR3 here is CASRSGTSSKNIQYF. Written as DNA, the CDR3 is TGTGCCAGCAGGTCCGGGACTAGCTCCAAAAACATTCAGTACTTC.

A note on this clonotype: The CDR3 does not end in the conserved phenylalanine or tryptophan, so this is likely a read error. The chain uses TRBV2 and TRBJ2-3; perhaps TRBD1 as D (6 bases). The germline V gene encodes CDR1 SNHLY and CDR2 FYNNEI. The CDR3 runs to 12 residues. The V end was cut by 7 bases, the J end by 4 bases, with 9 bases between. CDR3 residues: CASTGQPDTQYC. In DNA form, the CDR3 reads TGTGCCAGCACTGGACAGCCAGATACGCAGTATTGT.

This clonotype appeared a few times. Possible read error: a much larger clone is one base away. The chain couples TRBV9 to TRBJ2-1; TRBD1 matches 8 bases. Germline values: CDR1 SGDLS, CDR2 YYNGEE. The CDR3 runs to 15 residues. The CDR3 sequence is CANSVGQGAYNEQFF. CDR3 nucleotide sequence: TGTGCCAACAGCGTAGGACAGGGAGCCTACAATGAGCAGTTCTTC. Supplemented by reference TRBV9 and TRBJ2-1, the full variable domain reads DSGVTQTPKHLITATGQRVTLRCSPRSGDLSVYWYQQSLDQGLQFLIQYYNGEERAKGNILERFSAQQFPDLHSELNLSSLELGDSALYFCANSVGQGAYNEQFFGPGTRLTVL.

The J gene is TRBJ2-5, the V gene TRBV10-3, with 7 bases lining up with TRBD2. This CDR3 contains 13 residues. Germline loops: CDR1 ENHRY, CDR2 SYGVKD. Unmatched junction bases numbered 7, after V lost 8 bases and J lost 4 bases. The CDR3 DNA sequence: TGTGCCATCGGGTCTAGCGGCAGAGAGACCCAGTACTTC. It yields the protein CAIGSSGRETQYF.